This T cell receptor (beta chain) came from a study of T cell responses to AZD1222 COVID-19 vaccine. TCRdb keeps only in-frame clones here, not all; method: immunoSEQ multiplex PCR. There are over 150,000 clones in the sample; 86% occur only once, and under 7% lies in the top ten. CDR1 and CDR2 from the germline V gene are KGHSH and LQKENI. Unmatched junction bases numbered 4, after V lost 3 bases and J lost 0 bases. This CDR3 is built from 16 residues. Sequenced material: peripheral blood, taken on day 0 of MenACWY control vaccination. This clonotype originated in an adult in good health. The chain combines TRBV18 with TRBJ1-2; 10 nucleotides match TRBD1. The CDR3 nucleotides are TGTGCCAGCTCACCGGGACAGGGGCGATCTAACTATGGCTACACCTTC. It codes for CASSPGQGRSNYGYTF.